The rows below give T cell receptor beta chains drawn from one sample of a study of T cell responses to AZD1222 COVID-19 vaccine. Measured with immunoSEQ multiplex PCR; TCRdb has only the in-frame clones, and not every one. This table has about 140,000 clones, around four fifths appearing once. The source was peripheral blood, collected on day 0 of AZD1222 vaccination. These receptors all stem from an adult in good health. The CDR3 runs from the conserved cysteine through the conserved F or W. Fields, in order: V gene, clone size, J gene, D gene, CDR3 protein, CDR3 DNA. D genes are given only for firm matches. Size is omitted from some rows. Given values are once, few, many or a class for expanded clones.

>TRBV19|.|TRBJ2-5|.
CATSFALAGETQYF
TGTGCCACTTCATTCGCCCTGGCGGGAGAGACCCAGTACTTC
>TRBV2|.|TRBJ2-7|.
CASSGQGPSYEQYF
TGTGCCAGCAGTGGGCAGGGGCCATCCTACGAGCAGTACTTC
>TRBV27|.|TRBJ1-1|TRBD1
CASTRRDRLNTEAFF
TGTGCCAGCACCCGACGGGACAGGCTGAACACTGAAGCTTTCTTT
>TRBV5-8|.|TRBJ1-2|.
CASSPYGYTF
TGTGCCAGCAGCCCGTATGGCTACACCTTC
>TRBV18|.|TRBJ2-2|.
CASSPFDSKNTGELFF
TGTGCCAGCTCACCCTTTGACTCAAAGAACACCGGGGAGCTGTTTTTT
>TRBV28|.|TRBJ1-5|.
CASSLARPVGNQPQHF
TGTGCCAGCAGTTTAGCCAGGCCGGTTGGGAATCAGCCCCAGCATTTT
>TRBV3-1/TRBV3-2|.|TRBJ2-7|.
CASSQGVRTYEQYF
TGTGCCAGCAGCCAAGGGGTGCGGACCTACGAGCAGTACTTC
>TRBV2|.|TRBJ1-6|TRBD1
CASMRDSNSPLHF
TGTGCCAGCATGAGGGACAGTAATTCACCCCTCCACTTT
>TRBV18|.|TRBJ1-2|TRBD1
CASSPTGEVEGYTF
TGTGCCAGCTCACCCACAGGGGAGGTAGAAGGCTACACCTTC
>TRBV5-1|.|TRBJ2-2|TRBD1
CASSAGTGSTGELFF
TGCGCCAGCAGCGCCGGGACAGGTTCCACCGGGGAGCTGTTTTTT
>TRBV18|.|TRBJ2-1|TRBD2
CASSPGTSNEQFF
TGTGCCAGCTCACCCGGGACTAGCAATGAGCAGTTCTTC
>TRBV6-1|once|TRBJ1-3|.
CASSEGLYSGNTIYF
TGTGCCAGCAGTGAAGGTCTCTACTCTGGAAACACCATATATTTT
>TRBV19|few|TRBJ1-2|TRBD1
CASSRTGDRRDGYTF
TGTGCCAGTAGTCGGACAGGGGATCGAAGAGATGGCTACACCTTC
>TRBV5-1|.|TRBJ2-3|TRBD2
CASSLGGGIDTQYF
TGCGCCAGCAGCTTGGGCGGGGGAATAGATACGCAGTATTTT
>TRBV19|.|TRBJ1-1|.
CASNRWDNTEAFF
TGTGCCAGTAACAGATGGGATAACACTGAAGCTTTCTTT
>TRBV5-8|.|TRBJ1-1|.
CASSLERVRTEAFF
TGTGCCAGCAGCTTAGAAAGGGTCCGCACTGAAGCTTTCTTT
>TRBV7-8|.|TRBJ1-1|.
CASSLSSQGNTEAFF
TGTGCCAGCAGCTTAAGTAGTCAGGGGAACACTGAAGCTTTCTTT
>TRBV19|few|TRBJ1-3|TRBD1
CASSILSTGHGNTIYF
TGTGCCAGTAGTATCCTATCGACAGGGCATGGAAACACCATATATTTT
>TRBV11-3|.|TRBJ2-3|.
CASSSQGSGTDTQYF
TGTGCCAGCAGCTCCCAGGGTAGTGGGACAGATACGCAGTATTTT
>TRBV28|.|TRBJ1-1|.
CASSSQGNAVKAFF
TGTGCCAGCAGTTCCCAGGGGAATGCTGTCAAAGCTTTCTTT
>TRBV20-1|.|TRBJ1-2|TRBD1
CSASLGQGLNTF
TGCAGTGCTAGTCTGGGACAGGGGCTTAACACCTTC
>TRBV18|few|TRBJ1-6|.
CASSQYTLGLMNSPLHF
TGTGCCAGCTCACAGTACACGCTAGGACTGATGAATTCACCCCTCCACTTT
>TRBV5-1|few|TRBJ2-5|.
CASSSDLGREETQYF
TGCGCCAGCAGCTCGGATTTGGGCAGGGAAGAGACCCAGTACTTC
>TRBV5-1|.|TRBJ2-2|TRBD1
CASSLGQGTGELFF
TGCGCCAGCAGCTTGGGACAGGGCACCGGGGAGCTGTTTTTT
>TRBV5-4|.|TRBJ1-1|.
CASTAMGRLNTEAFF
TGTGCCAGCACCGCGATGGGGAGGTTGAACACTGAAGCTTTCTTT
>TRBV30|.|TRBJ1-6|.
CAWSVSPGPGPYNSPLHF
TGTGCCTGGAGTGTGAGTCCGGGCCCGGGGCCCTATAATTCACCCCTCCACTTT
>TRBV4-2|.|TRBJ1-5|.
CASSQGRQSSNQPQHF
TGTGCCAGCAGCCAAGGGCGGCAGTCTAGCAATCAGCCCCAGCATTTT
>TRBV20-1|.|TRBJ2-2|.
CSQGGGELFF
TGCAGTCAGGGGGGCGGGGAGCTGTTTTTT
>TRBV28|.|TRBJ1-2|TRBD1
CASSQEGARYGYTF
TGTGCCAGCAGTCAAGAGGGGGCGCGGTATGGCTACACCTTC
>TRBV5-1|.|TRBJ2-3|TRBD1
CASSPGQGGTDTQYF
TGCGCCAGCAGCCCGGGACAGGGGGGCACAGATACGCAGTATTTT
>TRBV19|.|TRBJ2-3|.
CASRGVLSTDTQYF
TGTGCCAGTCGTGGAGTCTTAAGCACAGATACGCAGTATTTT
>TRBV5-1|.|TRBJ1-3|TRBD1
CASSNTGAGNTIYF
TGCGCCAGCAGCAACACAGGGGCTGGAAACACCATATATTTT
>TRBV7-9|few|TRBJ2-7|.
CASSSQGYEQYF
TGTGCCAGCAGCTCTCAGGGTTACGAGCAGTACTTC
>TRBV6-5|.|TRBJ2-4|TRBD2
CASTSGGALGIQYF
TGTGCCAGCACCAGCGGGGGGGCCCTTGGCATTCAGTACTTC
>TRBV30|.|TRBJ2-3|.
CAGRDNTDTQYF
TGTGCCGGACGTGATAACACAGATACGCAGTATTTT
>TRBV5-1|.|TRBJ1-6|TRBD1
CASSFGPDRGGYNSPLHF
TGCGCCAGCAGCTTCGGCCCTGACAGGGGTGGCTATAATTCACCCCTCCACTTT
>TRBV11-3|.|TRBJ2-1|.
CASSLESQEQFF
TGTGCCAGCAGCTTAGAATCACAGGAGCAGTTCTTC
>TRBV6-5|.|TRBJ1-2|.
CASTGPPRGGYTF
TGTGCCAGTACTGGGCCCCCTCGAGGTGGCTACACCTTC
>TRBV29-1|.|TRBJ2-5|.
CSAGGRSETQYF
TGCAGCGCTGGCGGACGCTCAGAGACCCAGTACTTC
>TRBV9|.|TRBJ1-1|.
CASSALRVGNTEAFF
TGTGCCAGCAGCGCCCTACGGGTTGGGAACACTGAAGCTTTCTTT
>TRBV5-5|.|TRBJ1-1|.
CASSLEGHTEAFF
TGTGCCAGCAGCTTAGAGGGTCACACTGAAGCTTTCTTT
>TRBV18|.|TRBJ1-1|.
CASSLHRAREAAEAFF
TGTGCCAGCTCACTTCACAGAGCCCGGGAGGCCGCTGAAGCTTTCTTT
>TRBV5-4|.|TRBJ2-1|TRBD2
CASSSGGGAYNEQFF
TGTGCCAGCAGCTCGGGCGGGGGGGCGTACAATGAGCAGTTCTTC
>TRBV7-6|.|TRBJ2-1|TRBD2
CASSLVPLAGKNNEQFF
TGTGCCAGCAGCTTAGTCCCCCTAGCGGGGAAGAACAATGAGCAGTTCTTC
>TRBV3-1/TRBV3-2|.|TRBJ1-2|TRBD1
CASSQDLKGAGGYTF
TGTGCCAGCAGCCAAGATCTTAAGGGGGCGGGAGGCTACACCTTC
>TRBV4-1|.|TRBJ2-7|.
CASSQPGQDYEQYF
TGCGCCAGCAGCCAACCGGGACAAGATTACGAGCAGTACTTC
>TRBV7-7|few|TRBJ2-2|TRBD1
CASSWGQFNTGELFF
TGTGCTAGCAGCTGGGGACAGTTTAACACCGGGGAGCTGTTTTTT
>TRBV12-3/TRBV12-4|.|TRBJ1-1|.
CASKYRAAEAFF
TGTGCCAGCAAGTACAGGGCCGCCGAAGCTTTCTTT
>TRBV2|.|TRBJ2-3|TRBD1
CASSPRGRKDRPSTDTQYF
TGTGCCAGCAGCCCTAGGGGGAGAAAGGACAGGCCTAGCACAGATACGCAGTATTTT
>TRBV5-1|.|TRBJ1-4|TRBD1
CASSLGTGMNEKLFF
TGCGCCAGCAGCTTGGGGACAGGTATGAACGAAAAACTGTTTTTT
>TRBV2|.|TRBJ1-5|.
CASSEGSVSNQPQHF
TGTGCCAGCAGTGAAGGGTCCGTAAGCAATCAGCCCCAGCATTTT
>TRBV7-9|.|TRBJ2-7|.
CASSLDGGLSTEQYF
TGTGCCAGCAGCTTAGATGGGGGTCTCTCTACCGAGCAGTACTTC
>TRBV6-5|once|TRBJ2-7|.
CASGSQGLYEQYF
TGTGCCAGCGGGTCGCAGGGTCTTTACGAGCAGTACTTC
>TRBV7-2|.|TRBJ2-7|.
CASSLDHEQYF
TGTGCCAGCAGCTTAGATCACGAGCAGTACTTC
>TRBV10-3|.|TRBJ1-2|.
CAISEGPSTGYTF
TGTGCCATCAGTGAAGGGCCTTCGACTGGCTACACCTTC